The clone carrying this TCR beta chain was observed a handful of times. TCRdb reprocessed the RT-PCR reads via MiXCR and lists one record per CDR3 protein. The sample shows about 680,000 distinct CDR3 sequences, approximately 15% of them seen only once. The CDR3 extends over 13 amino acids. V was trimmed by 4 bases and J by 7 bases, leaving 13 bases between them. The V gene's germline CDR1 is SGHTA and CDR2 FQGNSA. This sequence was found in a female donor in good health, serving as a healthy control. Sequencing was carried out using memory CD4+ T cells from blood. The rearrangement joins TRBV7-2 to TRBJ1-2; weak D call: TRBD1 (5 bases). The CDR3 spells CASSSQGAFGYTF. In DNA form, the CDR3 reads TGTGCCAGCAGCTCCCAAGGGGCGTTTGGCTACACCTTC.